This T cell receptor (beta chain) appears in the sequencing data of a study of T-cell memory formation after mild COVID-19. In its sample, this clonotype was seen a few times. Its antigen is as yet unknown. Constant-segment primers served in 5'RACE that generated TCR alpha and TCR beta cDNA libraries bearing sample barcodes and UMIs. MiXCR, applied by TCRdb to the 5' RACE reads, yields one record per CDR3 protein. The table lists over 350,000 distinct CDR3 sequences, approximately 24% of them singletons. CDR1 DFQATT and CDR2 SNEGSKA come from the germline V gene (reference sequence). Trimming cost V 3 bases and J 1 base, with 7 bases left between them. This CDR3 contains 13 residues. General study points: Day 15 to 85 contracting clones showed balanced CD4/CD8; later expanders leaned CD4+. Pre-infection memory showed some responding clones, and this suggested that cross-reactive memory joined. Of the contracting clones, CD4+ ones lay mainly in CM and EM, and CD8+ ones in EMRA.

The receptor comes from an adult woman who had mild COVID-19 (a few samples of this study predate the infection). Cell type and time point are not known. The sample consisted of PBMCs or a T cell subset sorted from them (not recorded which). The chain carries TRBV20-1 and TRBJ2-1; weak D call: TRBD2 (5 bases). DNA for the CDR3: TGCAGTGCTAGGCGGAGGTCCTACAATGAGCAGTTCTTC. Amino acids: CSARRRSYNEQFF.